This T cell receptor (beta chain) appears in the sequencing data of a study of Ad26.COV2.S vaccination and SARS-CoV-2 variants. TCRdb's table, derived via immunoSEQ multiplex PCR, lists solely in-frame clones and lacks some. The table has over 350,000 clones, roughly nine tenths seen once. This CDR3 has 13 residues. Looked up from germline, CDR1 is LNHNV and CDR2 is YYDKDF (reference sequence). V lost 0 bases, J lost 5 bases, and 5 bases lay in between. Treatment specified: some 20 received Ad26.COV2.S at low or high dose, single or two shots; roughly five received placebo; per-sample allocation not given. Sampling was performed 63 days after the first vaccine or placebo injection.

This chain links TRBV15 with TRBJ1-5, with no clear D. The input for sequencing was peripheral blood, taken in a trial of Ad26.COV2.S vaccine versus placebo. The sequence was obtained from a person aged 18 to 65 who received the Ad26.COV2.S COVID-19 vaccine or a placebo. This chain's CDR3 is CATSRDLDQPQHF. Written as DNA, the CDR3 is TGTGCCACCAGCAGAGATCTGGATCAGCCCCAGCATTTT. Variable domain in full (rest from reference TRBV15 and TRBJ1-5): DAMVIQNPRYQVTQFGKPVTLSCSQTLNHNVMYWYQQKSSQAPKLLFHYYDKDFNNEADTPDNFQSRRPNTSFCFLDIRSPGLGDTAMYLCATSRDLDQPQHFGDGTRLSIL.